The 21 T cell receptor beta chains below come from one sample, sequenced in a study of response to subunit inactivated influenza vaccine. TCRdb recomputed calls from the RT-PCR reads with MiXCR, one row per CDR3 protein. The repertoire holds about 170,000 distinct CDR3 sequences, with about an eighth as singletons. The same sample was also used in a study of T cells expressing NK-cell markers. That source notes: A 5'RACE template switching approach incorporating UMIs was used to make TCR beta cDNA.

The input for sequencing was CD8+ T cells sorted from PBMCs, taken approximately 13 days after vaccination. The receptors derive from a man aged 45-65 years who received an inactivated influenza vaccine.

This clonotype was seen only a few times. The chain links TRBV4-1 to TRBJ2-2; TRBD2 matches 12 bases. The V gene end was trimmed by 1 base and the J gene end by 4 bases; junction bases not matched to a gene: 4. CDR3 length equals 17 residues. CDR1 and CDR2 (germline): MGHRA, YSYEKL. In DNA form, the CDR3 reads TGCGCCAGCAGCCAAGCTCTAGCGGGGGGGTTCACCGGGGAGCTGTTTTTT. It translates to CASSQALAGGFTGELFF.

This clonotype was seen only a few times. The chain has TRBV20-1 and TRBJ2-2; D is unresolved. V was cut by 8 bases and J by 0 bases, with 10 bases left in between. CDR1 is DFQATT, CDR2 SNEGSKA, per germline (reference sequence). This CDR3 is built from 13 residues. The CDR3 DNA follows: TGCAGTTCCGGTAGCCCGAACACCGGGGAGCTGTTTTTT. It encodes CSSGSPNTGELFF.

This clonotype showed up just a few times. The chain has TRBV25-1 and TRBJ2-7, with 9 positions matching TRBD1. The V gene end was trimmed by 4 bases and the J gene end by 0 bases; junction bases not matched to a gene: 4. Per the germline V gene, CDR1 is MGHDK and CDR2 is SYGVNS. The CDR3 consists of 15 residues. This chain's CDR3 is CASSAGTGTSYEQYF. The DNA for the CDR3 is TGTGCCAGCAGTGCGGGGACAGGGACCTCCTACGAGCAGTACTTC.

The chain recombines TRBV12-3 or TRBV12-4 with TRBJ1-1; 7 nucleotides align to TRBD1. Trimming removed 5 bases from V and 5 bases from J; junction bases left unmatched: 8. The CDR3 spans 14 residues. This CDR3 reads CASSPQGMDTEAFF. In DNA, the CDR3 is TGTGCCAGCAGTCCACAGGGGATGGATACTGAAGCTTTCTTT.

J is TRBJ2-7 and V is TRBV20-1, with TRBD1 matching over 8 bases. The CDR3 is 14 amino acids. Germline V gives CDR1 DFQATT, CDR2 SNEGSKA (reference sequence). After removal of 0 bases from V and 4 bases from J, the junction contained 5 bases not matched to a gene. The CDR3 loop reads CSARDLDREYEQYF. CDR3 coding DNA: TGCAGTGCTAGAGACCTGGACAGGGAGTACGAGCAGTACTTC.

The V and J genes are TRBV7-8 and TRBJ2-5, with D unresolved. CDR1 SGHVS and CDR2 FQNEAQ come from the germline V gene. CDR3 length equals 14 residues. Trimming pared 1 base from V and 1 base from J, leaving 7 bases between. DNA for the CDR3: TGTGCCAGCAGCTTAGAGCCGGGCCAAGAGACCCAGTACTTC. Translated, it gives CASSLEPGQETQYF.

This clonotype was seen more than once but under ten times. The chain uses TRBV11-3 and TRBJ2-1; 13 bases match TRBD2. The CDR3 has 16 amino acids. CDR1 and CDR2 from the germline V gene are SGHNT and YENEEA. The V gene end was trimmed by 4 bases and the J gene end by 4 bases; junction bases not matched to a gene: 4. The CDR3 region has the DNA TGTGCCAGCAGCTCCGGACTAGCGGGAGAGTACAATGAGCAGTTCTTC. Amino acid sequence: CASSSGLAGEYNEQFF. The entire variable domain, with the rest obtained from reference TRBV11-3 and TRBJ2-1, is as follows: EAGVVQSPRYKIIEKKQPVAFWCNPISGHNTLYWYLQNLGQGPELLIRYENEEAVDDSQLPKDRFSAERLKGVDSTLKIQPAELGDSAVYLCASSSGLAGEYNEQFFGPGTRLTVL.

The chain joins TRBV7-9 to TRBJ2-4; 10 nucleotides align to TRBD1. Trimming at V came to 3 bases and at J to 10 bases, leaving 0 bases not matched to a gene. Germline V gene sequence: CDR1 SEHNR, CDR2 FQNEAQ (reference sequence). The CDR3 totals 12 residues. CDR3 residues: CASSLGQGIQYF. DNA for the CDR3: TGTGCCAGCAGCTTGGGACAGGGGATTCAGTACTTC. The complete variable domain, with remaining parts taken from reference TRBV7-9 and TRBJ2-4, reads DTGVSQNPRHKITKRGQNVTFRCDPISEHNRLYWYRQTLGQGPEFLTYFQNEAQLEKSRLLSDRFSAERPKGSFSTLEIQRTEQGDSAMYLCASSLGQGIQYFGAGTRLSVL.

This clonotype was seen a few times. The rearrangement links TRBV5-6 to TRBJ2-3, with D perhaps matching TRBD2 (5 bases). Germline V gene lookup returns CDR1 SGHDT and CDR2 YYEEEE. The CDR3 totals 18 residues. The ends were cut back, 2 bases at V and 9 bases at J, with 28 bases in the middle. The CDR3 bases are TGTGCCAGCAGCTTACTATATACGAGGGTGTGCTGTGGGCGCACGCAGTATTTT. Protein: CASSLLYTRVCCGRTQYF.

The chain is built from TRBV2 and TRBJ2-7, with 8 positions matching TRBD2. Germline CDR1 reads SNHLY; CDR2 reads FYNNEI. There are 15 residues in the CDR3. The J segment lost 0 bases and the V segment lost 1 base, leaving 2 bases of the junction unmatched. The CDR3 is CASSEVAGTSYEQYF. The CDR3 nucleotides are TGTGCCAGCAGTGAAGTAGCGGGGACCTCCTACGAGCAGTACTTC.

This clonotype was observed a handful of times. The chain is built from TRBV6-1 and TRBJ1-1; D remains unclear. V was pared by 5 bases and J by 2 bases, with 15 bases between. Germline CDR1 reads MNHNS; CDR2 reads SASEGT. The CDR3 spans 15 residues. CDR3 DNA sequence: TGTGCCAGCAGTCCCCTCTTCGGCAGTAACACTGAAGCTTTCTTT. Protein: CASSPLFGSNTEAFF.

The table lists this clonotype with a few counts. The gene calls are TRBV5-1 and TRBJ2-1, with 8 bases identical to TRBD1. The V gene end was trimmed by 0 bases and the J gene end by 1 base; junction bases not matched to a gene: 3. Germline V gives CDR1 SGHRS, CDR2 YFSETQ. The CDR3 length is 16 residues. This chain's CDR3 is CASSLGGQGSYNEQFF. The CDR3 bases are TGCGCCAGCAGCTTGGGTGGACAGGGATCCTACAATGAGCAGTTCTTC.

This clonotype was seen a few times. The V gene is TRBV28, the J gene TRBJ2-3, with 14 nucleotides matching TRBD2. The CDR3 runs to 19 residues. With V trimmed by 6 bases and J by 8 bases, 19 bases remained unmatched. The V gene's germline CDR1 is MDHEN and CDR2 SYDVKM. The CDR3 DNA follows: TGTGCCAGCAGCTCGGGACTAGCGGGGGACACGGAACCAAGGGGTACGCAGTATTTT. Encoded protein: CASSSGLAGDTEPRGTQYF. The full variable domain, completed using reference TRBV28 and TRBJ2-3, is DVKVTQSSRYLVKRTGEKVFLECVQDMDHENMFWYRQDPGLGLRLIYFSYDVKMKEKGDIPEGYSVSREKKERFSLILESASTNQTSMYLCASSSGLAGDTEPRGTQYFGPGTRLTVL.

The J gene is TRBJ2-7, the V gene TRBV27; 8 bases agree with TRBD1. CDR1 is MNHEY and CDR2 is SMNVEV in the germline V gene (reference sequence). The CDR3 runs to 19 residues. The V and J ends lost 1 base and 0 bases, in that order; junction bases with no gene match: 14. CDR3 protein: CASSLWTPNRGFSSYEQYF. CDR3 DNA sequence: TGTGCCAGCAGTTTATGGACCCCTAACAGGGGGTTCTCCTCCTACGAGCAGTACTTC.

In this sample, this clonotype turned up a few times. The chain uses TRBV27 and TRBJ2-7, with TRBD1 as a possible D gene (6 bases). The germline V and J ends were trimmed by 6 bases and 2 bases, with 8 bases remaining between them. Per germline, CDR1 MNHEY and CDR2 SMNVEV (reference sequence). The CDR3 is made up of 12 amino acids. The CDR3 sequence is CASSRGTYEQYF. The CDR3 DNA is TGTGCCAGCAGCAGGGGAACCTACGAGCAGTACTTC.

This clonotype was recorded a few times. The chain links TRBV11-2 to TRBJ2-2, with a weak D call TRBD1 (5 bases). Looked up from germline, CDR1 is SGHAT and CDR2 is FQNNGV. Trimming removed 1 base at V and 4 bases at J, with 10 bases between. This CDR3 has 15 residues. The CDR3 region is CASSLAREGTGELFF. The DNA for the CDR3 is TGTGCCAGCAGCTTAGCCAGGGAAGGCACCGGGGAGCTGTTTTTT.

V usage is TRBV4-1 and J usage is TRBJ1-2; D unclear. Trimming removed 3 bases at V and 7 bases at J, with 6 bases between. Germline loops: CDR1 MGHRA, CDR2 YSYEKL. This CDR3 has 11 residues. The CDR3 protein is CASSQGSGYTF. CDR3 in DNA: TGCGCCAGCAGCCAGGGCAGTGGCTACACCTTC.

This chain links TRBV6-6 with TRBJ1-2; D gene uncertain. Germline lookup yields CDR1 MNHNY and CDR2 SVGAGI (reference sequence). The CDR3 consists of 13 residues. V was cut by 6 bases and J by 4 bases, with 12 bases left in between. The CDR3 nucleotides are TGTGCCAGCAGAAACCGCTGGCCCTATGGCTACACCTTC. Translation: CASRNRWPYGYTF.

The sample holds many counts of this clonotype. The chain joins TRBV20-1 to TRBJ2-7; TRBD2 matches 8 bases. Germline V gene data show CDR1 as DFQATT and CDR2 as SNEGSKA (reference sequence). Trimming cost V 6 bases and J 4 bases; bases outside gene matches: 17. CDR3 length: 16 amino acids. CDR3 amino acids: CSAETPGGGRTYEQYF. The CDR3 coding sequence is TGCAGTGCGGAGACCCCCGGTGGCGGGAGGACTTACGAGCAGTACTTC.

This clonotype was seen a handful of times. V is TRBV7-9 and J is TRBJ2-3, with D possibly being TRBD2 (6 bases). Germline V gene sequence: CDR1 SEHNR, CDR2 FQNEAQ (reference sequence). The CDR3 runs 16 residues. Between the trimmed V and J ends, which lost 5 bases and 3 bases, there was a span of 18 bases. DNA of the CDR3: TGTGCCAGCAGCCCCTCCCGGGGGAAAGGGACAGATACGCAGTATTTT. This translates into CASSPSRGKGTDTQYF.

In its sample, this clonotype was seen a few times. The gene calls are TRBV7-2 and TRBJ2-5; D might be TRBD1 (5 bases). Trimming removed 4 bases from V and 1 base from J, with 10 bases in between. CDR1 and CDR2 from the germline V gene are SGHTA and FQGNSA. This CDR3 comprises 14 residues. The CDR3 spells CASSYPGFQETQYF. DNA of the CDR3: TGTGCCAGCAGCTATCCAGGGTTCCAAGAGACCCAGTACTTC.